This TCR beta chain is drawn from a study of cytomegalovirus exposure and HLA in healthy donors. Study-wide context: The approximately 690 first-cohort repertoires and the 100 to 150 validation repertoires shared the same platform, a later analysis reported.

Whole-study findings and limits: Published work reported that the classifier diagnosed cytomegalovirus status with high specificity and sensitivity. Some TCR beta chains (approximately 180 of them) were listed as cytomegalovirus-associated.

Between the trimmed V and J ends, which lost 6 bases and 7 bases, there was a span of 16 bases. Germline CDR1 is MDHEN and CDR2 is SYDVKM. CDR3 length: 13 amino acids. From the 120-subject validation cohort, which was separate from the roughly 630-subject first cohort, the donors were drawn. Sequenced by immunoSEQ multiplex PCR; TCRdb stores in-frame clones only, minus some. The table has around 300,000 clones, 80% to 90% seen once. As concerns this clone: What it recognizes is unknown.

The sequence derives from a woman between 18 and 29 years old in good health and CMV-seronegative. The chain combines TRBV28 with TRBJ2-7; unclear D gene. The sequencing input was PBMCs. The CDR3 here is CASSPPVMREQYF. In DNA form, the CDR3 reads TGTGCCAGCAGCCCGCCGGTAATGAGAGAGCAGTACTTC.